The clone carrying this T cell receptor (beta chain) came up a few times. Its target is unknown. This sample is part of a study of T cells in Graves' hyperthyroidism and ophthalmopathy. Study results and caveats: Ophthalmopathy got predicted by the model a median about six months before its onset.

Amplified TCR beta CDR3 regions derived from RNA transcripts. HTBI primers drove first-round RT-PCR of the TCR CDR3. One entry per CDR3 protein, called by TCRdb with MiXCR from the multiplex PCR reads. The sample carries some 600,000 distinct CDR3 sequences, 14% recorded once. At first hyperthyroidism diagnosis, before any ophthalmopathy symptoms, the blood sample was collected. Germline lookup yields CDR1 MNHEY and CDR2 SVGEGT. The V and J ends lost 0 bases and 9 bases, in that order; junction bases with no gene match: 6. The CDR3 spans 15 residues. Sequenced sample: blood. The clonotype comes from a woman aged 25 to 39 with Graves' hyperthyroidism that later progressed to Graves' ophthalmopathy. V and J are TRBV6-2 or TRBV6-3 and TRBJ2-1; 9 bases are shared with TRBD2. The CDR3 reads CASSYSSGRWSEQFF. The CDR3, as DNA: TGTGCCAGCAGTTACTCTAGCGGGAGATGGAGTGAGCAGTTCTTC.